This entry describes one T cell receptor (beta chain). Its antigen is unidentified. The data derive from a study of chemoradiotherapy in HPV16-positive cancers. Study-level information: Candidate HPV-specific clones and shared TCR motifs came from a couple of HPV16-positive patients.

Whole-study results and caveats: Non-HPV-specific T cells did not expand in tumors during treatment, whereas candidate HPV-specific clones and E7-related motifs did. Better recurrence-free survival went with HPV-responsive T-cell expansion in HPV16-positive patients.

Sequencing used immunoSEQ multiplex PCR; TCRdb keeps in-frame clones, though not all of them. The repertoire holds about 17,000 clones, with 85% to 95% as singletons. Repeated repertoire sampling spanned the course of chemoradiotherapy. Trimming cost V 5 bases and J 3 bases, with 11 bases left between them. The germline gives CDR1 SGHNT, CDR2 YYREEE (reference sequence). The CDR3 is 13 residues long. The sequencing here drew on blood, taken from a patient who underwent chemoradiotherapy. V gene TRBV5-4 combines with J gene TRBJ1-2, with D possibly being TRBD1 (5 bases). This TCR derives from a human donor with HPV-associated anogenital cancer. DNA for the CDR3: TGTGCCAGCAGAGGGGTTTTTTACTATGGCTACACCTTC. It yields the protein CASRGVFYYGYTF.